This T cell receptor beta chain was sequenced in a study of T cells in Graves' hyperthyroidism and ophthalmopathy. Amplification of TCR beta CDR3 regions used RNA as the template. HTBI primers were used for first-round RT-PCR of the TCR CDR3. A single record per CDR3 protein comes from TCRdb applying MiXCR to the multiplex PCR reads. The sample contains 500,000 to 700,000 distinct CDR3 sequences, 16% of which appear only once. Germline V gene data show CDR1 as MDHEN and CDR2 as SYDVKM. This CDR3 is built from 15 residues. Trimming took 7 bases from V and 3 from J; bases not matched to a gene: 5. In this sample, this clonotype turned up many times.

The receptor comes from a young woman with Graves' hyperthyroidism. The specimen was blood. V is TRBV28 and J is TRBJ2-1; 11 bases fit TRBD2. DNA of the CDR3: TGTGCCAGCATGGAGGGACTAGCGGTCTACAATGAGCAGTTCTTC. It encodes CASMEGLAVYNEQFF.